Listed here are 21 T cell receptor beta chains from one sample, sequenced in a study of OX40 agonist ivuxolimab in advanced cancers. Measured with immunoSEQ multiplex PCR; TCRdb has only the in-frame clones, and not every one. The sample records roughly 26,000 clones, 76% being singletons. The specimen was CD4+ or CD8+ T cells sorted from blood, collected in a trial of the OX40 agonist ivuxolimab. All receptors derive from an adult with an advanced solid tumor such as melanoma, head and neck, liver or kidney cancer.

The chain couples TRBV29-1 to TRBJ1-1, with D maybe TRBD1 (5 bases). Germline V gene data show CDR1 as SQVTM and CDR2 as ANQGSEA. V was pared by 4 bases and J by 6 bases, with 9 bases between. This CDR3 is 11 amino acids long. Here the CDR3 DNA reads TGCAGCGTTGTTCGAGGGGCTGAAGCTTTCTTT. Amino acids: CSVVRGAEAFF.

V usage is TRBV9 and J usage is TRBJ1-2, with D uncertain. This CDR3 has 15 amino acids. Trimming left V 0 bases short and J 0 bases short, with 9 bases between. CDR1 is SGDLS and CDR2 is YYNGEE in the germline V gene. In DNA form, the CDR3 reads TGTGCCAGCAGCGTAGCCCCGGGTGCTAACTATGGCTACACCTTC. Its translation is CASSVAPGANYGYTF.

V gene TRBV6-6 combines with J gene TRBJ1-6; possible D gene TRBD1, 5 bases. V dropped 5 bases and J dropped 10 bases, with 15 bases sitting between them. Germline V CDR1 and CDR2: MNHNY, SVGAGI (reference sequence). CDR3 length: 14 amino acids. Here the CDR3 reads CASSRTGERSPLHF. The CDR3 DNA reads TGTGCCAGCAGTCGGACGGGGGAAAGATCACCCCTCCACTTT.

The chain carries TRBV5-6 and TRBJ2-5, with 12 positions matching TRBD2. The CDR3 loop spans 15 amino acids. V shed 2 bases, J shed 7 bases, and the junction held 6 bases outside the gene matches. Germline CDR1 SGHDT, CDR2 YYEEEE. The CDR3 loop reads CASSFDGLAGRTQYF. CDR3 DNA: TGTGCCAGCAGCTTCGACGGACTAGCGGGGAGGACCCAGTACTTC.

The CDR3 spells CASSYSKTFSEQYF. DNA of the CDR3: TGTGCCAGCAGTTACTCGAAGACATTCAGCGAGCAGTACTTC. The V and J genes are TRBV6-6 and TRBJ2-7; D is unresolved. V was clipped by 0 bases and J by 6 bases, with 12 bases between them. The CDR3 is made up of 14 amino acids. Germline lookup yields CDR1 MNHNY and CDR2 SVGAGI (reference sequence).

Of note for this clone: The junction departs from the called germline gene at one end, perhaps through a read error. The genes are TRBV2 and TRBJ2-4; D is unresolved. The length of the CDR3 is 14 residues. In germline, CDR1 is SNHLY, CDR2 FYNNEI. CDR3 in DNA: TGTGCCAGCAGTAGGGATGCCGGGCCGAGAGGACCGCACTTC. It codes for CASSRDAGPRGPHF. Drawing the rest from reference TRBV2 and TRBJ2-4, the complete variable domain is EPEVTQTPSHQVTQMGQEVILRCVPISNHLYFYWYRQILGQKVEFLVSFYNNEISEKSEIFDDQFSVERPDGSNFTLKIRSTKLEDSAMYFCASSRDAGPRGPHFGAGTRLSVL.

This clone was seen more than once but under ten times. J is TRBJ1-5 and V is TRBV7-8; 9 nucleotides align to TRBD1. CDR1 and CDR2 from the germline V gene are SGHVS and FQNEAQ. The CDR3 is 17 residues long. V trimming: 1 base; J trimming: 2 bases; junction bases outside the gene matches: 6. Here the CDR3 reads CASSLGLTGGRNQPQHF. For the CDR3, the DNA is TGTGCCAGCAGCTTAGGCCTGACAGGGGGACGCAATCAGCCCCAGCATTTT.

Note on this clone: Within the sample, other DNA sequences also encode this same CDR3. The J gene is TRBJ2-6, the V gene TRBV5-5; D gene uncertain. Deletions cut 1 base from V and 0 bases from J, with 8 bases between. This CDR3 comprises 16 residues. Germline assignment: CDR1 SGHKS and CDR2 YYEKEE (reference sequence). Written as DNA, the CDR3 is TGTGCCAGCAGCTTGACAGCTAGCTCTGGGGCCAACGTCCTGACTTTC. This codes for CASSLTASSGANVLTF.

The gene calls are TRBV11-2 and TRBJ2-1; no firm D call. Deletions cut 1 base from V and 5 bases from J, with 12 bases between. CDR3 size: 15 residues. Looked up from germline, CDR1 is SGHAT and CDR2 is FQNNGV. CDR3 in DNA: TGTGCCAGCAGCTTAGTGTTGGGGTCAAACAATGAGCAGTTCTTC. Its translation is CASSLVLGSNNEQFF.

This chain links TRBV5-1 with TRBJ1-1; D unclear. Germline V CDR1 and CDR2: SGHRS, YFSETQ. This CDR3 has 14 amino acids. V was pared by 4 bases and J by 1 base, with 11 bases between. DNA of the CDR3: TGCGCCAGCAGCCCCCACCGACAGAACACTGAAGCTTTCTTT. This codes for CASSPHRQNTEAFF.

V and J are TRBV9 and TRBJ2-3; TRBD1 is a possible D gene (6 bases). CDR3 length equals 17 residues. CDR1 and CDR2 from the germline V gene are SGDLS and YYNGEE. Trimming stripped 4 bases from V and 2 bases from J, with 20 bases between. CDR3 residues: CASSSRSTGNPTDTQYF. CDR3 coding DNA: TGTGCCAGCAGCTCGCGCTCCACAGGGAACCCCACAGATACGCAGTATTTT. Looking up the rest from reference TRBV9 and TRBJ2-3 gives the full variable domain: DSGVTQTPKHLITATGQRVTLRCSPRSGDLSVYWYQQSLDQGLQFLIQYYNGEERAKGNILERFSAQQFPDLHSELNLSSLELGDSALYFCASSSRSTGNPTDTQYFGPGTRLTVL.

This sequence joins TRBV2 and TRBJ2-5; D is uncertain. With 5 bases removed from V and 0 bases from J, the gap between germline ends came to 1 base. The CDR3 loop spans 11 amino acids. In germline, CDR1 is SNHLY, CDR2 FYNNEI. In DNA form, the CDR3 reads TGTGCCAGCAGTTACCAAGAGACCCAGTACTTC. It encodes CASSYQETQYF.

The chain uses TRBV11-2 and TRBJ2-7; 8 bases fit TRBD1. The CDR3 runs to 13 residues. The germline V gene has CDR1 SGHAT and CDR2 FQNNGV. Trimming at V came to 5 bases and at J to 2 bases, leaving 2 bases not matched to a gene. This chain's CDR3 is CASSRTGTYEQYF. The CDR3 DNA reads as TGTGCCAGCAGCCGGACAGGGACCTACGAGCAGTACTTC.

The J gene is TRBJ2-5, the V gene TRBV5-4, with TRBD2 as a possible D gene (5 bases). Germline V gene data show CDR1 as SGHNT and CDR2 as YYREEE (reference sequence). The CDR3 is 16 residues long. V dropped 0 bases and J dropped 2 bases, with 14 bases sitting between them. The CDR3, as DNA: TGTGCCAGCAGCTTGGAAGGGCTGCGGGTTCAAGAGACCCAGTACTTC. Protein product: CASSLEGLRVQETQYF.

This clone was counted once. The rearrangement uses TRBV23-1 and TRBJ2-4; D gene unclear. TRBV23-1 is an ORF; its function is uncertain. Trimming pared 2 bases from V and 7 bases from J, leaving 6 bases between. CDR3 length: 12 residues. The CDR3 DNA sequence: TGCGCCAGCAGTCAAACAGTCAACATTCAGTACTTC. It codes for CASSQTVNIQYF.

The chain combines TRBV27 with TRBJ2-3; TRBD2 matches at 7 bases. The CDR3 runs to 15 residues. V trimming: 0 bases; J trimming: 3 bases; junction bases outside the gene matches: 3. CDR1 is MNHEY and CDR2 is SMNVEV in the germline V gene (reference sequence). CDR3 nucleotide sequence: TGTGCCAGCAGTTTATCGCGGGGGTGGACAGATACGCAGTATTTT. Protein: CASSLSRGWTDTQYF.

As DNA, the CDR3 is TGTGCCAGCAGCGTAGGGGCCGCTGGGGCTAGTCCTGAAGCTTTCTTT. Protein sequence: CASSVGAAGASPEAFF. The rearrangement links TRBV9 to TRBJ1-1, with D perhaps TRBD1 (5 bases). Per germline, CDR1 SGDLS and CDR2 YYNGEE. Trimming left V 0 bases short and J 6 bases short, with 18 bases between. The CDR3 sequence is 16 residues long.

The chain joins TRBV7-9 to TRBJ2-5; a weak D match, TRBD1 (5 bases). This CDR3 is built from 15 residues. V was shortened by 7 bases and J by 2 bases, with 17 bases between the two germline ends. Looked up from germline, CDR1 is SEHNR and CDR2 is FQNEAQ (reference sequence). This chain's CDR3 is CASTKVGQSQETQYF. For the CDR3, the DNA is TGTGCCAGCACCAAGGTGGGGCAGAGTCAAGAGACCCAGTACTTC.

In DNA form, the CDR3 reads TGCGCCAGCAGCTTGCCCTTCGGACAGGGGGCGCAGGGTTTGGATGGCTACACCTTC. Translation: CASSLPFGQGAQGLDGYTF. The J gene is TRBJ1-2, the V gene TRBV5-1, with 11 bases fitting TRBD1. V trimming: 1 base; J trimming: 6 bases; junction bases outside the gene matches: 17. This CDR3 is built from 19 residues. CDR1 is SGHRS and CDR2 is YFSETQ in the germline V gene.

The gene calls are TRBV6-1 and TRBJ1-5; D is unclear. CDR3 length: 13 residues. Germline-derived CDR1 and CDR2 are MNHNS and SASEGT. Trimming cost V 2 bases and J 4 bases, with 6 bases left between them. Here the CDR3 reads CASSEQTNQPQHF. The CDR3 coding sequence is TGTGCCAGCAGTGAACAGACAAATCAGCCCCAGCATTTT.

As regards this clone: Other DNA sequences in the sample encode the same CDR3. The chain uses TRBV10-2 and TRBJ1-1; D uncertain. V was clipped by 0 bases and J by 5 bases, with 7 bases between them. CDR3 length: 13 amino acids. CDR1 is WSHSY and CDR2 is SAAADI in the germline V gene. CDR3 protein: CASSESRGTEAFF. DNA of the CDR3: TGCGCCAGCAGTGAGTCCCGAGGGACTGAAGCTTTCTTT.